Following are 25 T cell receptor beta chains from one sample sequenced in a study of T cell changes during pregnancy in multiple sclerosis. Clones were sequenced by immunoSEQ multiplex PCR, and TCRdb holds only the in-frame ones, with some missing. The profile shows 45,000 to 55,000 clones, 85% to 90% of them singletons. The sample consisted of peripheral blood, taken in the first trimester of pregnancy. All receptors come from a female donor in good health, enrolled as a control in a pregnancy study.

CDR3: CASSLDGGPATGELFF. The CDR3 nucleotides are TGTGCCAGCAGCTTAGACGGGGGGCCGGCCACCGGGGAGCTGTTTTTT. The chain employs TRBV11-3 and TRBJ2-2; tentatively, D is TRBD2 (7 bases). Germline V gene data show CDR1 as SGHNT and CDR2 as YENEEA. CDR3 length: 16 residues. V was pared by 0 bases and J by 4 bases, with 12 bases between.

The rearrangement joins TRBV5-1 to TRBJ2-5, with 7 bases lining up with TRBD2. The CDR3 length is 15 residues. V was clipped by 0 bases and J by 5 bases; unmatched bases: 7. The germline V gene encodes CDR1 SGHRS and CDR2 YFSETQ. CDR3 sequence (DNA): TGCGCCAGCAGCTTGGTTGGGGGGGATTTGGAGACCCAGTACTTC. Translation gives CASSLVGGDLETQYF.

The rearrangement uses TRBV7-9 and TRBJ1-1; TRBD1 might be the D (5 bases). The CDR3 sequence is 14 residues long. Looked up from germline, CDR1 is SEHNR and CDR2 is FQNEAQ (reference sequence). Trimming removed 8 bases from V and 4 bases from J, with 17 bases in between. CDR3 sequence: CASDPRGIVTEAFF. DNA for the CDR3: TGTGCCAGCGACCCCCGGGGGATTGTCACTGAAGCTTTCTTT.

V is TRBV5-4 and J is TRBJ2-7; 7 bases fit TRBD1. There are 14 residues in the CDR3. Trimming removed 0 bases from V and 4 bases from J; junction bases left unmatched: 4. Germline V gene data show CDR1 as SGHNT and CDR2 as YYREEE (reference sequence). CDR3 loop: CASSLGETGYEQYF. CDR3 in DNA: TGTGCCAGCAGCTTGGGTGAGACAGGGTACGAGCAGTACTTC.

This clone was picked up one time. The gene calls are TRBV19 and TRBJ2-7; 7 bases line up with TRBD1. The V and J ends lost 4 bases and 2 bases, in that order; junction bases with no gene match: 5. This CDR3 has 14 amino acids. Germline V gene data show CDR1 as LNHDA and CDR2 as SQIVND (reference sequence). The CDR3 region is CASSTGTETYEQYF. The CDR3, as DNA: TGTGCCAGTAGTACCGGGACAGAAACCTACGAGCAGTACTTC. Together with reference TRBV19 and TRBJ2-7, the CDR3 gives the full variable domain: DGGITQSPKYLFRKEGQNVTLSCEQNLNHDAMYWYRQDPGQGLRLIYYSQIVNDFQKGDIAEGYSVSREKKESFPLTVTSAQKNPTAFYLCASSTGTETYEQYFGPGTRLTVT.

This rearrangement joins TRBV6-6 to TRBJ1-2; D is possibly TRBD1 (6 bases). Trimming took 6 bases from V and 8 from J, leaving 13 bases between them. This CDR3 contains 12 residues. Germline CDR1 MNHNY, CDR2 SVGAGI (reference sequence). The CDR3 DNA is TGTGCCAGCAGAGCAGGGGATAGGGGCTACACCTTC. This translates into CASRAGDRGYTF.

The chain uses TRBV30 and TRBJ2-1, with TRBD2 matching over 11 bases. The CDR3 has 16 amino acids. V was pared by 0 bases and J by 4 bases, with 5 bases of the junction left unmatched. Germline loops: CDR1 GTSNPN, CDR2 SVGIG (reference sequence). Here the CDR3 DNA reads TGTGCCTGGAGTGTCGGACTAGCGGGTTTATACAATGAGCAGTTCTTC. This codes for CAWSVGLAGLYNEQFF.

The chain uses TRBV10-1 and TRBJ2-5, with 8 bases aligning to TRBD2. Germline loops: CDR1 WNHNN, CDR2 SYGVQD (reference sequence). This CDR3 spans 18 amino acids. V was clipped by 7 bases and J by 2 bases; unmatched bases: 18. For the CDR3, the DNA is TGCGCCAGCACCCAGCCGCTAGCGGGTAGGTGTTGGCAAGAGACCCAGTACTTC. Residues: CASTQPLAGRCWQETQYF.

The chain has TRBV30 and TRBJ1-3; D perhaps matches TRBD1 (5 bases). Trimming took off 2 bases at V and 0 bases at J, with 14 bases between the two ends. Germline V gives CDR1 GTSNPN, CDR2 SVGIG (reference sequence). This CDR3 contains 16 residues. CDR3 amino acids: CAWSLTIGASGNTIYF. The CDR3 DNA follows: TGTGCCTGGAGTTTAACAATTGGGGCCTCTGGAAACACCATATATTTT.

The chain couples TRBV29-1 to TRBJ1-3; 7 nucleotides line up with TRBD1. V was pared by 6 bases and J by 4 bases, with 6 bases of the junction left unmatched. The CDR3 contains 13 residues. In germline, CDR1 is SQVTM, CDR2 ANQGSEA. The CDR3 DNA reads TGCAGCGTCCCAGGGACAGCAGGAAACACCATATATTTT. It translates to CSVPGTAGNTIYF. Using reference TRBV29-1 and TRBJ1-3 for the parts outside the CDR3, the full variable domain is SAVISQKPSRDICQRGTSLTIQCQVDSQVTMMFWYRQQPGQSLTLIATANQGSEATYESGFVIDKFPISRPNLTFSTLTVSNMSPEDSSIYLCSVPGTAGNTIYFGEGSWLTVV.

The rearrangement uses TRBV7-9 and TRBJ2-7, with D possibly TRBD1 on 6 matching bases. The germline V gene encodes CDR1 SEHNR and CDR2 FQNEAQ (reference sequence). The V end was cut by 8 bases, the J end by 5 bases, with 16 bases between. The CDR3 runs to 13 residues. The DNA for the CDR3 is TGTGCCAGCGGAGGCGGCAGGGGAAACGAGCAGTACTTC. Translated: CASGGGRGNEQYF.

This clone was recorded only once. V usage is TRBV28 and J usage is TRBJ1-5; D not resolved. The V and J ends lost 2 bases and 7 bases respectively, with 12 bases between them. Germline CDR1 is MDHEN and CDR2 is SYDVKM. The CDR3 sequence is 14 residues long. CDR3: CASSLMPGNQPQHF. The CDR3 DNA reads as TGTGCCAGCAGTTTAATGCCCGGTAACCAGCCCCAGCATTTT.

This clone came up a few times. The chain joins TRBV7-2 to TRBJ2-7; 9 positions match TRBD2. The CDR3 sequence is 16 residues long. The V and J ends lost 2 bases and 0 bases, in that order; junction bases with no gene match: 5. Germline V gives CDR1 SGHTA, CDR2 FQGNSA. As DNA, the CDR3 is TGTGCCAGCAGCTTATACGAGACTAGCGGCTCCTACGAGCAGTACTTC. It codes for CASSLYETSGSYEQYF.

The chain couples TRBV19 to TRBJ1-6; no definite D call. V lost 0 bases and J 10 bases, leaving 7 bases between the germline ends. The CDR3 has 13 residues. From germline, CDR1 is LNHDA and CDR2 SQIVND (reference sequence). CDR3 sequence reads: CASSIEGGSPLHF. The CDR3 bases are TGTGCCAGTAGTATAGAAGGCGGATCACCCCTCCACTTT.

V is TRBV4-2 and J is TRBJ1-1, with 9 bases aligning to TRBD1. Germline V gives CDR1 LGHNA, CDR2 YNFKEQ. The CDR3 contains 15 residues. The trim removed 2 bases at V and 3 bases at J, leaving 4 bases unmatched. The chain's CDR3 is CASSQKQGADTEAFF. The CDR3 DNA follows: TGTGCCAGCAGCCAAAAACAGGGGGCGGACACTGAAGCTTTCTTT.

The chain has TRBV11-2 and TRBJ2-7; tentative D call: TRBD2 (6 bases). Germline assignment: CDR1 SGHAT and CDR2 FQNNGV. CDR3 length: 14 amino acids. V was trimmed by 5 bases and J by 6 bases, leaving 17 bases between them. CDR3 sequence reads: CASSAPGAKLEQYF. CDR3 nucleotide sequence: TGTGCCAGCAGCGCTCCGGGAGCAAAACTCGAGCAGTACTTC.

CDR3 sequence: CASSLRKGLAVQETQYF. In DNA, the CDR3 is TGTGCCAGCAGTTTACGGAAGGGACTAGCAGTTCAAGAGACCCAGTACTTC. The rearrangement links TRBV28 to TRBJ2-5; 9 bases align to TRBD2. Germline V gene sequence: CDR1 MDHEN, CDR2 SYDVKM. This CDR3 comprises 17 residues. V dropped 2 bases and J dropped 2; count of bases not matched to a gene: 9.

The V and J genes are TRBV7-3 and TRBJ1-2; TRBD1 matches at 8 bases. Germline CDR1 reads SGHTA; CDR2 reads FQGTGA. With V trimmed by 4 bases and J by 2 bases, 3 bases remained unmatched. The CDR3 has 14 amino acids. CDR3 region: CASSSRTGNYGYTF. The CDR3, as DNA: TGTGCCAGCAGCTCCCGGACAGGGAACTATGGCTACACCTTC.

This rearrangement joins TRBV28 to TRBJ2-7; TRBD1 is a possible D gene (5 bases). Germline V lookup: CDR1 MDHEN, CDR2 SYDVKM. The CDR3 is made up of 13 amino acids. V was pared by 6 bases and J by 0 bases, with 9 bases between. CDR3 region: CASRGPSSYEQYF. As DNA, the CDR3 is TGTGCCAGCAGGGGGCCCTCCTCCTACGAGCAGTACTTC.

The genes are TRBV6-5 and TRBJ2-1, with D perhaps matching TRBD1 (5 bases). Trimming took 7 bases from V and 0 from J, leaving 13 bases between them. The germline gives CDR1 MNHEY, CDR2 SVGAGI. The CDR3 length is 15 residues. Here the CDR3 DNA reads TGTGCCAGCACCGACAGTTCCAGCTCCTACAATGAGCAGTTCTTC. Its protein product is CASTDSSSSYNEQFF.

CDR3 in DNA: TGTGCCAGCACCTCTCGGGCAGGGGACACAGATACGCAGTATTTT. Amino acids: CASTSRAGDTDTQYF. The chain employs TRBV6-4 and TRBJ2-3; tentatively, D is TRBD1 (6 bases). V lost 7 bases and J 2 bases, leaving 16 bases between the germline ends. This CDR3 comprises 15 residues. Germline V gene sequence: CDR1 MRHNA, CDR2 SNTAGT.

The CDR3, as DNA: TGTGCCAGCAGCTGGGGACAGGGAAGGGAAAAACTGTTTTTT. This sequence encodes CASSWGQGREKLFF. This sequence joins TRBV7-2 and TRBJ1-4, with 9 bases aligning to TRBD1. The CDR3 covers 14 residues. Germline CDR1 and CDR2: SGHTA and FQGNSA. V was pared by 4 bases and J by 8 bases, with 5 bases of the junction left unmatched.

The genes are TRBV11-3 and TRBJ2-3, with 7 positions matching TRBD2. This CDR3 has 17 amino acids. Germline V gene data show CDR1 as SGHNT and CDR2 as YENEEA. V shed 5 bases, J shed 1 base, and the junction held 12 bases outside the gene matches. The DNA of the CDR3 is TGTGCCAGCAGCGTCGGGACTACCCTTGGGGGCACAGATACGCAGTATTTT. It yields the protein CASSVGTTLGGTDTQYF.

Only one count was recorded for this clone. V and J are TRBV6-4 and TRBJ1-6; 10 positions agree with TRBD1. Trimming removed 2 bases from V and 7 bases from J; junction bases left unmatched: 2. From germline, CDR1 is MRHNA and CDR2 SNTAGT. The CDR3 is made up of 15 amino acids. Here the CDR3 reads CASSDMDRGNSPLHF. DNA of the CDR3: TGTGCCAGCAGTGACATGGACAGGGGGAATTCACCCCTCCACTTT.

This chain uses TRBV6-6 with TRBJ1-2; possible D gene TRBD1, 5 bases. The germline V gene encodes CDR1 MNHNY and CDR2 SVGAGI (reference sequence). The CDR3 totals 16 residues. Trimming left V 3 bases short and J 0 bases short, with 14 bases between. The CDR3 here is CASSYGQGGANYGYTF. In nucleotides, the CDR3 is TGTGCCAGCAGTTATGGGCAGGGAGGGGCTAACTATGGCTACACCTTC.